This T cell receptor (beta chain) came from a study of regulatory T cells in long-lasting Graves disease. Whole-study results and caveats: With persistent disease, TRBV28, TRBJ1-2 and TRBJ2-5 were the favored segments.

Germline-derived CDR1 and CDR2 are SQVTM and ANQGSEA. Trimming shortened V by 7 bases and J by 0 bases, and 13 bases separated the two germline ends. The CDR3 spans 14 residues. HTBI primers from iRepertoire and Arm-PCR of CDR3 regions yielded the TCR beta libraries. TCRdb fed the multiplex PCR reads into MiXCR, producing one record per CDR3 protein. The data show about 440,000 distinct CDR3 sequences, about a sixth seen once. This clonotype was found many times. Antigen unknown. Time point: newly diagnosed GD, antithyroid drugs for less than 3 months. Generation of the TCR library employed RNA extracted from PBMCs. The sample was also linked to a second study, of T cells in Graves' hyperthyroidism and ophthalmopathy. According to that study: Those with hyperthyroidism were 18 to 65 years old, newly diagnosed, and ill for under 2 months. Exclusion of a patient resulted from uncontrolled infection, other autoimmune disease, pregnancy or lactation.

This specimen was peripheral blood mononuclear cells (PBMCs), taken at new diagnosis, from a patient treated with antithyroid drugs. This sequence joins TRBV29-1 and TRBJ2-1, with D perhaps matching TRBD2 (6 bases). The sequence was collected from a woman under 30 with Graves disease. The DNA for the CDR3 is TGCAGCGCCACTGGGACTTCCTCCTACAATGAGCAGTTCTTC. As protein: CSATGTSSYNEQFF.